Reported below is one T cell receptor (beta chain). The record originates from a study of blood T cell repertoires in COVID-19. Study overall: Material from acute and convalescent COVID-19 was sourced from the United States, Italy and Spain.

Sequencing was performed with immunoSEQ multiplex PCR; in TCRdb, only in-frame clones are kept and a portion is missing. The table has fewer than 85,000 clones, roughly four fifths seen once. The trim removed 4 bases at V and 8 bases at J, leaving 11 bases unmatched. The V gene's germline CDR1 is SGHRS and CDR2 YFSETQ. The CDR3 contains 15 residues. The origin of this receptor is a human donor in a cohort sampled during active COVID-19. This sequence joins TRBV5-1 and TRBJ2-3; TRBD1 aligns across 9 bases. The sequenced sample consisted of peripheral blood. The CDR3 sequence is CASSGIQGAGGTQYF. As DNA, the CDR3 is TGCGCCAGCAGCGGAATACAGGGGGCTGGAGGTACGCAGTATTTT.